This T cell receptor (beta chain) was captured in a study of shared clonotypes between healthy human individuals. CD45RO-negative, CCR7-positively selected cells formed the naive CD8 fraction, excluding terminally differentiated effector memory CD45RA+ cells. Germline values: CDR1 MDHEN, CDR2 SYDVKM. The CDR3 has 15 amino acids. V was shortened by 5 bases and J by 0 bases, with 14 bases between the two germline ends. TCRdb keeps only in-frame clones here, not all; method: immunoSEQ multiplex PCR. The profile shows roughly 770,000 clones, around 96% of them singletons. This rearrangement joins TRBV28 to TRBJ2-7, with D perhaps matching TRBD1 (5 bases). The TCR comes from a man aged 25 to 40 in good health. The sample taken for sequencing was naive CD8+ T cells sorted from blood. The CDR3 DNA reads as TGTGCCAGCAGTGATCTTGACAGATTCTCCTACGAGCAGTACTTC. This translates into CASSDLDRFSYEQYF.